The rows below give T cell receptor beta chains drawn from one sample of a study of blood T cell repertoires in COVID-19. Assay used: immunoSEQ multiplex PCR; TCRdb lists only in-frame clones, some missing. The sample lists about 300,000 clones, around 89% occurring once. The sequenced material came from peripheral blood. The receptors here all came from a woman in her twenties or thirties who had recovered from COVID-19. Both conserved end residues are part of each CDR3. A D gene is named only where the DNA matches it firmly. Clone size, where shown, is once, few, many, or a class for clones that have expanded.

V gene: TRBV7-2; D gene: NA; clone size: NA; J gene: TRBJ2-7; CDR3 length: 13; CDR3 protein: CASSYGGAEEQYF; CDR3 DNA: TGTGCCAGCAGCTATGGGGGGGCTGAGGAGCAGTACTTC
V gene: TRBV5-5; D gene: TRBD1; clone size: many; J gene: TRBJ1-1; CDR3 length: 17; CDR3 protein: CASSPLLVRGRGTETFF; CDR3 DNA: TGTGCCAGCAGCCCCTTACTTGTCAGGGGGCGCGGGACCGAAACTTTCTTT
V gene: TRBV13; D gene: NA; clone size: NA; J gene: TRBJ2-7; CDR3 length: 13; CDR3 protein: CASSLSVQGKQYF; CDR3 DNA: TGTGCCAGCAGCTTAAGTGTGCAGGGTAAGCAGTACTTC
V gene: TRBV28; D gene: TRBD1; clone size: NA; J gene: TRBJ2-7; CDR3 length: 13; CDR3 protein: CASRPGQSYEQYF; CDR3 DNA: TGTGCCAGCAGACCGGGACAGTCCTACGAGCAGTACTTC
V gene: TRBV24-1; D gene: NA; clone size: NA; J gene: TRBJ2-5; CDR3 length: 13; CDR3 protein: CATSEVRPETQYF; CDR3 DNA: TGTGCCACCAGTGAGGTGCGTCCTGAGACCCAGTACTTC
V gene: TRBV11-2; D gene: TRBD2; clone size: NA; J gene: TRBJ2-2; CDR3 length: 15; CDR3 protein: CASSFTSGNTGELFF; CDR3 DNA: TGTGCCAGCAGCTTCACTAGCGGGAACACCGGGGAGCTGTTTTTT
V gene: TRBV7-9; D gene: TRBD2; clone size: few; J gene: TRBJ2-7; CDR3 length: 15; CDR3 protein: CASESEGGASYEQYF; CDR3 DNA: TGTGCCAGCGAATCCGAGGGAGGGGCGTCCTACGAGCAGTACTTC
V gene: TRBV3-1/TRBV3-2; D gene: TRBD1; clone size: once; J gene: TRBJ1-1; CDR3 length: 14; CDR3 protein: CASSLADRDTEAFF; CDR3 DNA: TGTGCCAGCAGCCTTGCGGACAGGGATACTGAAGCTTTCTTT
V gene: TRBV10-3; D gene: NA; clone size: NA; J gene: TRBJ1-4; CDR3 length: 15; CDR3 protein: CAISRQTGTNEKLFF; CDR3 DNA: TGTGCCATCAGCCGACAGACTGGAACTAATGAAAAACTGTTTTTT
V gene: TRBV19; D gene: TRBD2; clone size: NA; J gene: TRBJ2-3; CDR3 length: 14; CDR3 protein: CASLAGASTDTQYF; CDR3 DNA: TGTGCCAGTCTAGCGGGGGCTAGCACAGATACGCAGTATTTT
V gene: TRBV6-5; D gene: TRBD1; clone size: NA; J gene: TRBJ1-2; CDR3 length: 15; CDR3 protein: CASRSGDRGFYGYTF; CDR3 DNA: TGTGCCAGCAGATCAGGGGACAGGGGCTTCTATGGCTACACCTTC
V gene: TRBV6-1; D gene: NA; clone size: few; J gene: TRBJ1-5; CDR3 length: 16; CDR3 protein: CASSVHLTGGNQPQHF; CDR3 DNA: TGTGCCAGCAGTGTTCATCTTACGGGTGGAAATCAGCCCCAGCATTTT
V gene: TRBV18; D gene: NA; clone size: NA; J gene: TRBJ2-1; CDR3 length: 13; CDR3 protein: CASSPPSAPEQFF; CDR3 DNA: TGTGCCAGCTCACCACCTAGCGCCCCCGAGCAGTTCTTC
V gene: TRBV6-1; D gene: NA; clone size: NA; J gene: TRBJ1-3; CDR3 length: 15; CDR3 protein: CASSEVRFSGNTIYF; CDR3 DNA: TGTGCCAGCAGTGAAGTCCGGTTCTCTGGAAACACCATATATTTT
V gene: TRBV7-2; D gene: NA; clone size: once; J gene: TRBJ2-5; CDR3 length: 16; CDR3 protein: CASSLGVRRAGETQYF; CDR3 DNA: TGTGCCAGCAGCTTAGGGGTCAGGAGGGCAGGAGAGACCCAGTACTTC
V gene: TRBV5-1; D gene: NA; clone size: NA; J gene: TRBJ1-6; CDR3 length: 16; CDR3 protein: CASSRDFPRGNSPLHF; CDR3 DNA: TGCGCCAGCAGCAGGGACTTCCCCCGCGGGAATTCACCCCTCCACTTT
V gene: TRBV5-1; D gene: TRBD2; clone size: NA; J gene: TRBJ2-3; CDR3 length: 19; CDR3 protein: CASSLGSLAGGLYKDTQYF; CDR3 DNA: TGCGCCAGCAGCTTGGGGAGTTTAGCGGGGGGGCTTTACAAAGATACGCAGTATTTT